This entry features one T cell receptor (beta chain) sequence. This specimen comes from a study of T-cell memory formation after mild COVID-19. CDR3 length: 15 residues. Germline assignment: CDR1 SGHAT and CDR2 FQNNGV. With 5 bases clipped from V and 9 bases from J, the junction kept 10 bases outside the gene matches. TCRdb reprocessed the 5' RACE reads via MiXCR and lists one record per CDR3 protein. The data show around 310,000 distinct CDR3 sequences, with about 20% seen just once and approximately 22% held by the top ten. This sequence was found in a young man who had mild COVID-19 (a few samples of this study predate the infection). Cell type and time point are not known. Specimen: PBMCs or a T cell subset sorted from them (not recorded which). The genes are TRBV11-2 and TRBJ2-1, with 10 bases aligning to TRBD2. CDR3 bases: TGTGCCAGCAGCCCTATTGAGCGGGGGGGCGGTGAGCAGTTCTTC. Translation gives CASSPIERGGGEQFF.